The source of this T cell receptor beta chain is a study of graft-versus-host responses after intestinal transplantation. About the research overall: Multivisceral, liver-intestinal, or isolated intestinal transplants were given to recipients. Induction using anti-thymocyte globulin, followed by tacrolimus and steroids for two to four years, was given to all recipients.

Study results and caveats: Marrow from the recipient contained GvH clones, some of which had appeared first in ileum or blood. Early post-transplant HvG declines were associated with peak circulating GvH clone levels.

The CDR3 contains 15 residues. Germline trimming cut 1 base from V and 3 bases from J; bases unmatched to any gene: 3. Germline CDR1 is LGHNA and CDR2 is YSLEER. As concerns this clone: What it binds is unknown.

TCRdb keeps only in-frame clones here, not all; method: immunoSEQ multiplex PCR. The sample contains over 80,000 clones, around 91% of which appear only once. This TCR derives from a human donor who was the organ donor for an intestinal transplant. The chain links TRBV4-3 to TRBJ2-7; TRBD2 matches 10 bases. The source was unstimulated CD4+ T cells sorted from spleen or lymph node cells, collected before transplant. The CDR3 DNA reads TGCGCCAGCAGCCAAGGACTAGCGGGTCTCTACGAGCAGTACTTC. This sequence encodes CASSQGLAGLYEQYF.